This is a list of T cell receptor beta chains from one sample in a study of metastatic and nonmetastatic thyroid tumors. TCRdb recomputed clones from the PCR reads via MiXCR. The table shows 2,500 to 3,000 clones, with about 39% occurring only once. Sequenced material: tumor tissue. The receptor source for this set is a female donor with papillary thyroid cancer or a benign thyroid nodule (not recorded which). Some clones in this sample may be carry-over from other donors' samples. The CDR3 runs from the conserved cysteine through the conserved F or W. D genes are given only for firm matches. Rows may omit the clone size; those that give it use once, few, many or a size class.

clone size: .; D gene: .; V gene: TRBV7-9; CDR3 length: 14; J gene: TRBJ1-1; CDR3 protein: CASSLVSGDSEAFF; CDR3 DNA: TGTGCCAGCAGCTTAGTGTCAGGGGACTCTGAAGCTTTCTTT
clone size: few; D gene: TRBD1; V gene: TRBV2; CDR3 length: 15; J gene: TRBJ1-2; CDR3 protein: CASSAGTGFNYGYTF; CDR3 DNA: TGTGCCAGCAGTGCCGGGACAGGTTTTAACTATGGCTACACCTTC
clone size: few; D gene: .; V gene: TRBV6-1; CDR3 length: 12; J gene: TRBJ1-2; CDR3 protein: CASSLPGGFWPF; CDR3 DNA: TGTGCCAGCAGTCTTCCCGGGGGGTTCTGGCCCTTC
clone size: .; D gene: .; V gene: TRBV20-1; CDR3 length: 16; J gene: TRBJ1-6; CDR3 protein: CSARDFRAGVYSPLHF; CDR3 DNA: TGCAGTGCTAGAGATTTCAGGGCAGGGGTTTATTCACCCCTCCACTTT
clone size: .; D gene: .; V gene: TRBV27; CDR3 length: 17; J gene: TRBJ2-6; CDR3 protein: CASSSLRSSSGANVLTF; CDR3 DNA: TGTGCCAGCAGTTCCCTCCGCTCGAGCTCTGGGGCCAACGTCCTGACTTTC
clone size: .; D gene: .; V gene: TRBV6-1; CDR3 length: 13; J gene: TRBJ2-7; CDR3 protein: CASSGWTGYEQYF; CDR3 DNA: TGTGCCAGCAGTGGATGGACGGGGTACGAGCAGTACTTC
clone size: .; D gene: .; V gene: TRBV10-2; CDR3 length: 12; J gene: TRBJ2-7; CDR3 protein: CASSPRGYEQYF; CDR3 DNA: TGCGCCAGCAGTCCTCGGGGGTACGAGCAGTACTTC
clone size: .; D gene: .; V gene: TRBV5-8; CDR3 length: 16; J gene: TRBJ2-7; CDR3 protein: CASSGGDTTFSYEQYF; CDR3 DNA: TGTGCCAGCAGCGGGGGGGACACAACCTTCTCCTACGAGCAGTACTTC
clone size: .; D gene: .; V gene: TRBV6-1; CDR3 length: 15; J gene: TRBJ2-1; CDR3 protein: CASSRGDRPYNEQFF; CDR3 DNA: TGTGCCAGCAGTCGGGGGGACAGGCCCTACAATGAGCAGTTCTTC
clone size: .; D gene: .; V gene: TRBV12-3/TRBV12-4; CDR3 length: 13; J gene: TRBJ2-7; CDR3 protein: CASSFGEAYEQYF; CDR3 DNA: TGTGCCAGCAGTTTCGGGGAGGCGTACGAGCAGTACTTC
clone size: few; D gene: .; V gene: TRBV6-2/TRBV6-3; CDR3 length: 11; J gene: TRBJ1-5; CDR3 protein: CTNPGGQPRNF; CDR3 DNA: TGTACGAACCCCGGAGGTCAGCCCCGGAATTTT